The 2 T cell receptor beta chains listed next were all sequenced from one sample in a study of shared clonotypes between healthy human individuals. CD45RO-negative, CCR7-positively selected cells formed the naive CD8 fraction, excluding terminally differentiated effector memory CD45RA+ cells. Assay used: immunoSEQ multiplex PCR; TCRdb lists only in-frame clones, some missing. The sample records millions of clones, about 95% being singletons. The sequenced sample was naive CD8+ T cells sorted from blood. These receptors all come from a young man in good health.

The chain employs TRBV6-1 and TRBJ2-7; 11 nucleotides line up with TRBD1. There are 15 residues in the CDR3. The trim removed 5 bases at V and 4 bases at J, leaving 7 bases unmatched. Germline CDR1 is MNHNS and CDR2 is SASEGT. CDR3 sequence (DNA): TGTGCCAGCAGTATCGGACAGGGGGCCGGGTACGAGCAGTACTTC. Its protein product is CASSIGQGAGYEQYF.

This chain connects TRBV6-5 to TRBJ2-7; no clear D. Trimming left V 4 bases short and J 2 bases short, with 15 bases between. This CDR3 contains 15 residues. The germline V gene has CDR1 MNHEY and CDR2 SVGAGI. This chain's CDR3 is CASSSSLSETYEQYF. The CDR3, as DNA: TGTGCCAGCAGTTCCTCCTTAAGCGAGACCTACGAGCAGTACTTC.